The clone carrying this T cell receptor beta chain was detected a few times. Its antigen is undetermined. The data derive from a study of blood T cells in healthy people across ages. V lost 2 bases and J lost 1, with 9 bases in between. This CDR3 spans 14 amino acids. Germline V gene lookup returns CDR1 SGHRS and CDR2 YFSETQ. The authors ran a second PCR of about 6 to 12 cycles using a sample-barcoded 5' primer and a J-beta primer mix. TCRdb reprocessed the 5' RACE reads with MiXCR, giving one entry per CDR3 protein. The profile shows 650,000 to 800,000 distinct CDR3 sequences, under 45% of them singletons. Study-wide findings and caveats: As naive T cell percentage varied, TCR beta diversity correlated strongly with it. A greater number of naive CD4+ cells and higher diversity distinguished long-lived donors from aged donors.

This rearrangement joins TRBV5-1 to TRBJ1-1; D unclear. The sequenced sample consisted of blood. This clonotype originated in a man aged 55 to 70 in good health. CDR3 sequence (DNA): TGCGCCAGCAGCTTTGACGGGGAGAACACTGAAGCTTTCTTT. Translating it yields CASSFDGENTEAFF. Variable domain in full (rest from reference TRBV5-1 and TRBJ1-1): KAGVTQTPRYLIKTRGQQVTLSCSPISGHRSVSWYQQTPGQGLQFLFEYFSETQRNKGNFPGRFSGRQFSNSRSEMNVSTLELGDSALYLCASSFDGENTEAFFGQGTRLTVV.